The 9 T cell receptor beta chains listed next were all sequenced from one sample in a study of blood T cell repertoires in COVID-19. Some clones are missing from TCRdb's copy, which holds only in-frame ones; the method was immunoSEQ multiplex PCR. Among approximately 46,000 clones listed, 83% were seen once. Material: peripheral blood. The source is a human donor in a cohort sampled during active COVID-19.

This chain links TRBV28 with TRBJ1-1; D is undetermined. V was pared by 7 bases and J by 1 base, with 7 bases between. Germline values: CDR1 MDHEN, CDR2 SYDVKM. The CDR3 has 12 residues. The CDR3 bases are TGTGCCAGCATCCTGTCGAACACTGAAGCTTTCTTT. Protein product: CASILSNTEAFF.

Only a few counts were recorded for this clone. The CDR3: CASSHRDRVNTEAFF. The CDR3 coding sequence is TGTGCCAGCAGCCACCGGGACAGGGTGAACACTGAAGCTTTCTTT. The chain combines TRBV5-6 with TRBJ1-1, with 9 positions matching TRBD1. V shed 4 bases, J shed 0 bases, and the junction held 4 bases outside the gene matches. Germline CDR1 and CDR2: SGHDT and YYEEEE. The CDR3 spans 15 residues.

Written as DNA, the CDR3 is TGTGCCAGCTCACCGACAAGTGCGAGCTCCTACGAGCAGTACTTC. This gives the protein CASSPTSASSYEQYF. The chain joins TRBV18 to TRBJ2-7; D not resolved. The CDR3 runs 15 residues. Germline V gives CDR1 KGHSH, CDR2 LQKENI. Deletions cut 3 bases from V and 0 bases from J, with 12 bases between. Variable domain in full (rest from reference TRBV18 and TRBJ2-7): NAGVMQNPRHLVRRRGQEARLRCSPMKGHSHVYWYRQLPEEGLKFMVYLQKENIIDESGMPKERFSAEFPKEGPSILRIQQVVRGDSAAYFCASSPTSASSYEQYFGPGTRLTVT.

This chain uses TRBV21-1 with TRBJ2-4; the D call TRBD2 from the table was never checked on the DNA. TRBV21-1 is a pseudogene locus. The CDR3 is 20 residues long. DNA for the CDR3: TGTGCCAGCAGCGAAATTTTCCGCCGGCGGGGGCACCCCCTCGGGAACATTCAGTACTTC. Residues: CASSEIFRRRGHPLGNIQYF.

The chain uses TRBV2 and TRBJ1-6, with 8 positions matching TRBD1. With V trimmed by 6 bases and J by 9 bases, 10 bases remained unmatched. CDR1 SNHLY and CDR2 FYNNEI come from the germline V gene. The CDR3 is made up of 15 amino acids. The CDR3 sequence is CASRMDRVKGSPLHF. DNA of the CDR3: TGTGCCAGCAGGATGGACAGGGTAAAAGGTTCACCCCTCCACTTT.

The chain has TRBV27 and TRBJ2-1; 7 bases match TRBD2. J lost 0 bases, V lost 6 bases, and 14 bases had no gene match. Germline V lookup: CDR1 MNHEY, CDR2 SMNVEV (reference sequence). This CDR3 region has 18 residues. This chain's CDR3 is CASSDLFSGRSSYNEQFF. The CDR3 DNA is TGTGCCAGCAGCGATCTATTTAGCGGGCGTAGCTCCTACAATGAGCAGTTCTTC.

The CDR3: CASSPGNPYEQYF. In nucleotides, the CDR3 is TGTGCCAGCAGCCCCGGTAACCCCTACGAGCAGTACTTC. The chain uses TRBV5-6 and TRBJ2-7, with D hard to call. Trimming stripped 4 bases from V and 2 bases from J, with 10 bases between. CDR1 and CDR2 from the germline V gene are SGHDT and YYEEEE. CDR3 length: 13 amino acids. Filled out from reference TRBV5-6 and TRBJ2-7, the complete variable domain reads DAGVTQSPTHLIKTRGQQVTLRCSPKSGHDTVSWYQQALGQGPQFIFQYYEEEERQRGNFPDRFSGHQFPNYSSELNVNALLLGDSALYLCASSPGNPYEQYFGPGTRLTVT.

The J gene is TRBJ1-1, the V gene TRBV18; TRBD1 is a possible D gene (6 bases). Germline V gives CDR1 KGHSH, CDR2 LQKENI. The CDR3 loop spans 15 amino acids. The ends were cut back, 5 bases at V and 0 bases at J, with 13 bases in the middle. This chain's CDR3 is CASSTGTLLNTEAFF. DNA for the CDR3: TGTGCCAGCTCAACCGGGACACTTTTGAACACTGAAGCTTTCTTT.

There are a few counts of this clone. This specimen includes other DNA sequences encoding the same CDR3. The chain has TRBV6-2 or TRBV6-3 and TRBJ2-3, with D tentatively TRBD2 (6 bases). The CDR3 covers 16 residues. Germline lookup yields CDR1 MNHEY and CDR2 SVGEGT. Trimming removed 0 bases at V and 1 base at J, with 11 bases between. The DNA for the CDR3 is TGTGCCAGCAGTTACTCGTTGGGCGGGGGCACAGATACGCAGTATTTT. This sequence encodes CASSYSLGGGTDTQYF.